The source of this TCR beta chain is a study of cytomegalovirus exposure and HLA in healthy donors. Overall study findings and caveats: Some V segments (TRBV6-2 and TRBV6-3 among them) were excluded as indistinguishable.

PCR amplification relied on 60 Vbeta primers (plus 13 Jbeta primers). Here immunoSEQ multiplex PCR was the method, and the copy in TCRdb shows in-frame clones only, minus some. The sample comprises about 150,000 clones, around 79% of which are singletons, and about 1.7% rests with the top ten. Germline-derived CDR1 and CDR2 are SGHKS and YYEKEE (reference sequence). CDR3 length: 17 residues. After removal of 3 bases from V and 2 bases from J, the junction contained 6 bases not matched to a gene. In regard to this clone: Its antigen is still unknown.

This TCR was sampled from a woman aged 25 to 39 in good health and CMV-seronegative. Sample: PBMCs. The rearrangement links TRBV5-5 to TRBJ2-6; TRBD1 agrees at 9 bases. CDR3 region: CASSWDRVVPGANVLTF. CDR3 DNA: TGTGCCAGCAGCTGGGACAGGGTAGTGCCTGGGGCCAACGTCCTGACTTTC.